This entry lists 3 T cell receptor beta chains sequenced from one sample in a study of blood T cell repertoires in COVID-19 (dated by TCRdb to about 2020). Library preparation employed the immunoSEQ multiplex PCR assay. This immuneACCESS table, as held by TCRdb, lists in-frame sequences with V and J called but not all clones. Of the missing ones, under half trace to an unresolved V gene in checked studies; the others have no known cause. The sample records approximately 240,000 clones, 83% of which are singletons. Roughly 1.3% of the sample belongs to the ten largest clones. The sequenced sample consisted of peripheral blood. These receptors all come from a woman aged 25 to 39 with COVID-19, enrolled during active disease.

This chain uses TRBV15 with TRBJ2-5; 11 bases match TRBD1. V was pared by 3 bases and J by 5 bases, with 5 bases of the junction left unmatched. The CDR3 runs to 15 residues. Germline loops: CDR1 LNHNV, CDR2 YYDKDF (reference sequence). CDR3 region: CATSRRTGGSETQYF. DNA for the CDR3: TGTGCCACCAGCAGGCGGACAGGGGGCTCGGAGACCCAGTACTTC.

DNA of the CDR3: TGTGCCTGGAGTGTACGGAGCGGGATCACAGATACGCAGTATTTT. Amino acids: CAWSVRSGITDTQYF. This chain uses TRBV30 with TRBJ2-3; 7 nucleotides match TRBD2. CDR1 and CDR2 from the germline V gene are GTSNPN and SVGIG (reference sequence). This CDR3 is built from 15 residues. Losses at the gene ends were 0 bases for V and 2 bases for J; bases not matched to a gene: 5. The complete variable domain, with remaining parts taken from reference TRBV30 and TRBJ2-3, reads SQTIHQWPATLVQPVGSPLSLECTVEGTSNPNLYWYRQAAGRGLQLLFYSVGIGQISSEVPQNLSASRPQDRQFILSSKKLLLSDSGFYLCAWSVRSGITDTQYFGPGTRLTVL.

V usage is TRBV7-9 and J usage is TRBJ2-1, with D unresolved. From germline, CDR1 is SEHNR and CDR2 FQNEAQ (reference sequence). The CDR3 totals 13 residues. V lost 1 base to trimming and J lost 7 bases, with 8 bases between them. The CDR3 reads CASSLGAQNEQFF. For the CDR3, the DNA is TGTGCCAGCAGCTTAGGGGCGCAAAATGAGCAGTTCTTC.